The next 23 T cell receptor beta chains were all read from a single sample in a study of blood T cell repertoires in COVID-19. The repertoire was sequenced with immunoSEQ multiplex PCR; TCRdb's copy has only in-frame clones and lacks some. The sample shows 150,000 or so clones, roughly 80% of them seen only once. Sequenced input: PBMCs or T cells enriched from blood (not recorded which). Every receptor here comes from a man aged 45-60 years who had recovered from COVID-19.

V usage is TRBV7-3 and J usage is TRBJ1-1; unclear D gene. The V and J ends lost 0 bases and 1 base respectively, with 3 bases between them. The CDR3 covers 13 residues. Germline CDR1 reads SGHTA; CDR2 reads FQGTGA. CDR3 loop: CASSLTKNTEAFF. In nucleotides, the CDR3 is TGTGCCAGCAGCTTAACCAAGAACACTGAAGCTTTCTTT.

This chain links TRBV6-5 with TRBJ2-3; TRBD1 is a possible D gene (6 bases). CDR1 and CDR2 (germline): MNHEY, SVGAGI. V was cut by 7 bases and J by 2 bases, with 13 bases left in between. The CDR3 consists of 14 residues. The CDR3 DNA sequence: TGTGCCAGCATCTTTGGACAGTCCACAGATACGCAGTATTTT. Its translation is CASIFGQSTDTQYF.

The rearrangement links TRBV29-1 to TRBJ2-1; 8 bases line up with TRBD1. This CDR3 has 13 amino acids. CDR1 and CDR2 from the germline V gene are SQVTM and ANQGSEA. This chain's CDR3 is CSGDRSSYNEQFF. The CDR3, as DNA: TGCAGTGGGGACAGGAGCTCCTACAATGAGCAGTTCTTC.

The genes are TRBV7-2 and TRBJ2-5; D remains ambiguous. V lost 2 bases and J 6 bases, leaving 13 bases between the germline ends. In germline, CDR1 is SGHTA, CDR2 FQGNSA. The CDR3 totals 14 residues. The CDR3: CASSLSPSSQTQYF. CDR3 nucleotides: TGTGCCAGCAGCTTAAGTCCGTCCAGTCAGACCCAGTACTTC.

This chain connects TRBV7-8 to TRBJ1-1, with D possibly being TRBD1 (6 bases). The V gene lost 2 bases and the J gene lost 1 base, with 14 bases spanning the gap. Germline V lookup: CDR1 SGHVS, CDR2 FQNEAQ. The CDR3 length is 16 residues. CDR3 in DNA: TGTGCCAGCAGCTTAAACCCGGGACACCAGAACACTGAAGCTTTCTTT. It yields the protein CASSLNPGHQNTEAFF.

The V gene is TRBV24-1, the J gene TRBJ2-3; tentative D call: TRBD1 (7 bases). Deletions cut 7 bases from V and 2 bases from J, with 15 bases between. The CDR3 is made up of 15 amino acids. Germline V lookup: CDR1 KGHDR, CDR2 SFDVKD. CDR3 loop: CATSHDREATDTQYF. The CDR3 region has the DNA TGTGCCACCAGCCATGACAGGGAGGCCACAGATACGCAGTATTTT.

This clone has more than one count but fewer than ten. The J gene is TRBJ1-2, the V gene TRBV21-1. TRBV21-1 is tagged as a pseudogene. The CDR3 covers 15 residues. The CDR3, as DNA: TGTGCCAGCAGCAAAGTCGGGTACGCTAACTATGGCTACACCTTC. This gives the protein CASSKVGYANYGYTF.

The chain uses TRBV7-8 and TRBJ1-6; a possible D gene is TRBD1 (6 bases). The CDR3 length is 15 residues. Looked up from germline, CDR1 is SGHVS and CDR2 is FQNEAQ. The V and J ends lost 2 bases and 2 bases respectively, with 7 bases between them. This CDR3 is CASSLQGPYNSPLHF. The CDR3 bases are TGTGCCAGCAGCTTACAGGGGCCCTATAATTCACCCCTCCACTTT.

CDR3 amino acids: CASSLSLAGLTDTQYF. DNA for the CDR3: TGTGCCAGCAGCTTATCCCTCGCAGGCCTCACAGATACGCAGTATTTT. The chain employs TRBV7-9 and TRBJ2-3; D gene unclear. Germline loops: CDR1 SEHNR, CDR2 FQNEAQ (reference sequence). The ends were cut back, 2 bases at V and 2 bases at J, with 14 bases in the middle. The CDR3 runs to 16 residues. Drawing the rest from reference TRBV7-9 and TRBJ2-3, the complete variable domain is DTGVSQNPRHKITKRGQNVTFRCDPISEHNRLYWYRQTLGQGPEFLTYFQNEAQLEKSRLLSDRFSAERPKGSFSTLEIQRTEQGDSAMYLCASSLSLAGLTDTQYFGPGTRLTVL.

The chain carries TRBV5-1 and TRBJ1-4; the match to TRBD1 covers 8 bases. The CDR3 is 16 amino acids. The J segment lost 2 bases and the V segment lost 4 bases, leaving 7 bases of the junction unmatched. CDR1 is SGHRS, CDR2 YFSETQ, per germline. In nucleotides, the CDR3 is TGCGCCAGCAGCCCGACAGGGGAATCGACTAATGAAAAACTGTTTTTT. Translation gives CASSPTGESTNEKLFF.

This chain connects TRBV3-1 (or the pseudogene TRBV3-2) to TRBJ2-2, with TRBD2 as a possible D gene (6 bases). Germline V gene lookup returns CDR1 LGHDT and CDR2 YNNKEL (reference sequence). The CDR3 is 16 amino acids. V was pared by 1 base and J by 1 base, with 10 bases between. The CDR3 reads CASSQVGSGNTGELFF. For the CDR3, the DNA is TGTGCCAGCAGCCAAGTAGGTAGCGGGAACACCGGGGAGCTGTTTTTT.

The genes are TRBV6-5 and TRBJ1-5; TRBD1 matches 10 bases. With 2 bases clipped from V and 15 bases from J, the junction kept 13 bases outside the gene matches. This CDR3 has 15 residues. The germline V gene has CDR1 MNHEY and CDR2 SVGAGI. The CDR3 region has the DNA TGTGCCAGCAGTTACCAGCCGGGGACAGGGGATTACCTGCATTTT. This gives the protein CASSYQPGTGDYLHF.

The rearrangement links TRBV6-6 to TRBJ2-6; tentative D call: TRBD1 (6 bases). Germline lookup yields CDR1 MNHNY and CDR2 SVGAGI (reference sequence). V lost 5 bases to trimming and J lost 2 bases, with 19 bases between them. The CDR3 runs 18 residues. CDR3 nucleotides: TGTGCCAGCAGTCTGAGAACGGGACATTCCCCTGGGGCCAACGTCCTGACTTTC. This sequence encodes CASSLRTGHSPGANVLTF.

The chain recombines TRBV19 with TRBJ1-5; 9 nucleotides align to TRBD1. The germline CDR1 and CDR2 sequences are LNHDA and SQIVND (reference sequence). Trimming removed 4 bases from V and 7 bases from J; junction bases left unmatched: 8. The CDR3 runs 15 residues. In DNA, the CDR3 is TGTGCCAGTAGTAGCGACAGGGGGACCTCACAGCCCCAGCATTTT. It yields the protein CASSSDRGTSQPQHF.

The genes are TRBV6-5 and TRBJ2-1; D is uncertain. The CDR3 is 14 amino acids. The germline V gene encodes CDR1 MNHEY and CDR2 SVGAGI. V shed 5 bases and J shed 0 bases, with 8 bases lying between them. CDR3 nucleotide sequence: TGTGCCAGCAGTCCATCGAGCTCCTACAATGAGCAGTTCTTC. Translated: CASSPSSSYNEQFF.

V is TRBV9 and J is TRBJ2-3; 10 bases are shared with TRBD2. Trimming removed 0 bases from V and 0 bases from J; junction bases left unmatched: 7. Germline V gives CDR1 SGDLS, CDR2 YYNGEE. This CDR3 region has 18 residues. The CDR3 is CASSVGLAGALSTDTQYF. Here the CDR3 DNA reads TGTGCCAGCAGCGTAGGTCTAGCGGGGGCCCTAAGCACAGATACGCAGTATTTT.

V and J are TRBV21-1 and TRBJ2-2; no DNA check was done on the table's D call, TRBD2. TRBV21-1 is recorded as a pseudogene. There are 19 residues in the CDR3. In DNA form, the CDR3 reads TGTGCCAGCAGCAAAGGGTTTGTTCTATCTAGCGAGGGCACCGGGGAGCTGTTTTTT. Encoded protein: CASSKGFVLSSEGTGELFF.

The CDR3 protein is CASSPNPGSFEPQHF. The CDR3 region has the DNA TGTGCCAGCTCACCAAATCCGGGGTCTTTTGAGCCCCAGCATTTT. J is TRBJ1-5 and V is TRBV18; D gene unclear. V was cut by 2 bases and J by 8 bases, with 16 bases left in between. The CDR3 is 15 amino acids. The germline gives CDR1 KGHSH, CDR2 LQKENI. Full variable domain (rest looked up from reference TRBV18 and TRBJ1-5): NAGVMQNPRHLVRRRGQEARLRCSPMKGHSHVYWYRQLPEEGLKFMVYLQKENIIDESGMPKERFSAEFPKEGPSILRIQQVVRGDSAAYFCASSPNPGSFEPQHFGDGTRLSIL.

The CDR3 coding sequence is TGTGCCAGCAGCCAGGGACAGATGCCCTATGGCTACACCTTC. As protein: CASSQGQMPYGYTF. The genes are TRBV3-1 (or the pseudogene TRBV3-2) and TRBJ1-2; 7 bases line up with TRBD1. CDR1 and CDR2 (germline): LGHDT, YNNKEL (reference sequence). With V trimmed by 3 bases and J by 4 bases, 5 bases remained unmatched. The length of the CDR3 is 14 residues.

CDR3 protein: CASSLGRVTGELFF. DNA for the CDR3: TGTGCCAGCAGCTTAGGCAGGGTCACCGGGGAGCTGTTTTTT. The V call is TRBV13, the J call TRBJ2-2, with D perhaps matching TRBD1 (5 bases). Trimming left V 0 bases short and J 4 bases short, with 6 bases between. Germline V gives CDR1 PRHDT, CDR2 FYEKMQ (reference sequence). CDR3 length: 14 residues.

V is TRBV19 and J is TRBJ1-1; D gene ambiguous. The V gene lost 3 bases and the J gene lost 0 bases, with 8 bases spanning the gap. Germline lookup yields CDR1 LNHDA and CDR2 SQIVND (reference sequence). This CDR3 contains 14 residues. The CDR3 DNA reads TGTGCCAGTAGTATGGCCGACATGAACACTGAAGCTTTCTTT. This sequence encodes CASSMADMNTEAFF.

The V and J genes are TRBV10-3 and TRBJ1-1; TRBD1 aligns across 8 bases. V was clipped by 6 bases and J by 6 bases; unmatched bases: 9. The CDR3 spans 14 residues. The germline CDR1 and CDR2 sequences are ENHRY and SYGVKD. The CDR3 region has the DNA TGTGCCATCAGAACTGACACACAGGGGGCTGAAGCTTTCTTT. The encoded protein is CAIRTDTQGAEAFF.

This rearrangement joins TRBV5-4 to TRBJ2-3; 14 positions agree with TRBD2. V lost 6 bases to trimming and J lost 5 bases; unmatched junction nucleotides: 5. CDR3 length: 15 amino acids. Germline loops: CDR1 SGHNT, CDR2 YYREEE (reference sequence). The CDR3 DNA reads as TGTGCCAGCAAGACTAGCGGGGGGGCTTTAGATACGCAGTATTTT. Its protein is CASKTSGGALDTQYF. Based on the CDR3 plus reference TRBV5-4 and TRBJ2-3, the full variable domain is ETGVTQSPTHLIKTRGQQVTLRCSSQSGHNTVSWYQQALGQGPQFIFQYYREEENGRGNFPPRFSGLQFPNYSSELNVNALELDDSALYLCASKTSGGALDTQYFGPGTRLTVL.